This is a list of T cell receptor beta chains from one sample in a study of T cells in Graves' hyperthyroidism and ophthalmopathy. TCRdb reprocessed the multiplex PCR reads with MiXCR, giving one entry per CDR3 protein. The data hold about 640,000 distinct CDR3 sequences, with about 20% observed a single time. The sample taken for sequencing was blood. The origin of the receptors is a man younger than 40 with Graves' ophthalmopathy. The CDR3 runs from the conserved cysteine through the conserved F or W. A D gene is named only where the DNA matches it firmly. Size is stated for part of the rows, as once, few or many counts, or as a class when the clone is expanded.

d_gene	v_gene	abundance	j_gene	CDR3nt	CDR3aa
NA	TRBV2	once	TRBJ2-3	TGTGCCAGCAGACGGGACGCCGACGTAGGTACGCAGTATTTT	CASRRDADVGTQYF
NA	TRBV6-2/TRBV6-3	many	TRBJ2-6	TGTGCCAGCAGTTATACTACCGTATTTATGTCTGGGGCCAACGTCCTGACTTTC	CASSYTTVFMSGANVLTF
NA	TRBV7-9	NA	TRBJ2-7	TGTGCCAGCAGCTTAGTAGGGGGGACGGGCCTCTACGAGCAGTACTTC	CASSLVGGTGLYEQYF
TRBD1	TRBV11-2	many	TRBJ2-7	TGTGCCAGCAGCTTAGCCGACAGGGAGTCCTACGAGCAGTACTTC	CASSLADRESYEQYF
TRBD2	TRBV7-3	few	TRBJ2-1	TGTGCCAGCAGTTTGCGGGGGGGAGAGTGGAATGAGCAGTTCTTC	CASSLRGGEWNEQFF
NA	TRBV5-1	many	TRBJ2-1	TGCGCCAGCAGCTTGGGACAGGTCAGTGACAATGAGCAGTTCTTC	CASSLGQVSDNEQFF
NA	TRBV19	NA	TRBJ2-7	TGTGCCAGTAGGACCGCAGGGGTTGGCCCCTACGAGCAGTACTTC	CASRTAGVGPYEQYF
NA	TRBV28	NA	TRBJ2-1	TGTGCCAGCAGTGCCCCTGAAGGGCGATACAATGAGCAGTTCTTC	CASSAPEGRYNEQFF
NA	TRBV6-1	NA	TRBJ2-2	TGTGCCAGCAGTGACCCCCGGACAAGCAACACCGGGGAGCTGTTTTTT	CASSDPRTSNTGELFF
NA	TRBV5-1	few	TRBJ2-1	TGCGCCAGCAGCGATCAGGGCGACAATGAGCAGTTCTTC	CASSDQGDNEQFF
TRBD2	TRBV20-1	few	TRBJ2-1	TGCAGTGCTTCTAGCGGCCTGGGGTACAATGAGCAGTTCTTC	CSASSGLGYNEQFF
NA	TRBV11-2	many	TRBJ2-5	TGTGCCAGCAGTCGGGACTACCAAGAGACCCAGTACTTC	CASSRDYQETQYF
NA	TRBV15	NA	TRBJ1-1	TGTGCCACCAGCTCTGTTGGGAGGAACACTGAAGCTTTCTTT	CATSSVGRNTEAFF
NA	TRBV30	many	TRBJ1-1	TGTGCCTGGACGGGGGGGCAGGGAAGCACTGAAGCTTTCTTT	CAWTGGQGSTEAFF
TRBD1	TRBV28	NA	TRBJ2-3	TGTGCCAGCAGTCAGGACAGGGCAGACACAGATACGCAGTATTTT	CASSQDRADTDTQYF
NA	TRBV11-2	many	TRBJ2-6	TGTGCCAGCAGCGCCTTCTGGGAGGTCCTCTCTGGGGCCAACGTCCTGACTTTC	CASSAFWEVLSGANVLTF
TRBD2	TRBV27	NA	TRBJ2-1	TGTGCCAGCAGTTTTACGACTAGCGGAGGGTCCTACAATGAGCAGTTCTTC	CASSFTTSGGSYNEQFF
NA	TRBV4-1	NA	TRBJ2-7	TGCGCCAGCAGCCAAGTAGCGGTTAGCGATTACGAGCAGTACTTC	CASSQVAVSDYEQYF
TRBD2	TRBV5-1	NA	TRBJ2-7	TGCGCCAGCGCCTCCCTAGCGGGTTTTTCCTACGAGCAGTACTTC	CASASLAGFSYEQYF
TRBD2	TRBV13	NA	TRBJ2-1	TGTGCCAGCAGCCGCGGGGGGTCTACGTTCAATGAGCAGTTCTTC	CASSRGGSTFNEQFF
NA	TRBV20-1	few	TRBJ2-3	TGCAGTGCTAGAGTTGGACAACCCTCGACAGATACGCAGTATTTT	CSARVGQPSTDTQYF
NA	TRBV13	many	TRBJ1-1	TGTGCCAGCAGCTTTATCCGGCTGGAAGCTTTCTTT	CASSFIRLEAFF
NA	TRBV20-1	NA	TRBJ2-7	TGCAGTGCTACCCCTGAGGTGTACGAGCAGTACTTC	CSATPEVYEQYF
NA	TRBV4-1	NA	TRBJ1-1	TGCGCCAGCAGCCAAGATGGACAAGAGGCTTTCTTT	CASSQDGQEAFF
NA	TRBV6-2/TRBV6-3	few	TRBJ2-7	TGTGCCAGCAGTTACTCTTCAATCGTGGCCGGGGCCTCCTACGAGCAGTACTTC	CASSYSSIVAGASYEQYF
NA	TRBV30	NA	TRBJ2-3	TGTGCCTGGAGTGCCGTAAGTAGCACAGATACGCAGTATTTT	CAWSAVSSTDTQYF
NA	TRBV20-1	NA	TRBJ2-7	TGCAGTGCTAGAAAACAGCCAAGTTTCTCCTACGAGCAGTACTTC	CSARKQPSFSYEQYF
TRBD2	TRBV27	many	TRBJ2-5	TGTGCCAGCAGTTTATTGACGCAGCTAGCGGGAGACCCAAAAGAGACCCAGTACTTC	CASSLLTQLAGDPKETQYF
NA	TRBV6-2/TRBV6-3	many	TRBJ2-7	TGTGCCAGCAGTTACTCGATACGGCCCTACGAGCAGTACTTC	CASSYSIRPYEQYF
NA	TRBV4-1	NA	TRBJ1-1	TGCGCCAGCAGCCCCGTCGGCCAGAACACTGAAGCTTTCTTT	CASSPVGQNTEAFF
TRBD1	TRBV20-1	NA	TRBJ1-6	TGCAGTGCCAAGACCAGGGGGCTATGGGATAATTCACCCCTCCACTTT	CSAKTRGLWDNSPLHF
NA	TRBV10-3	NA	TRBJ2-7	TGTGCCATCAGTGAGGGGGGGACTGGACCTTTCGAGCAGTACTTC	CAISEGGTGPFEQYF
TRBD1	TRBV9	NA	TRBJ2-1	TGTGCCAGCAGCGCAGACAGGGGGCGCAATGAGCAGTTCTTC	CASSADRGRNEQFF
TRBD2	TRBV3-1	NA	TRBJ2-2	TGTGCCAGCACCAAACGAGCGGGAGGGCCTGGCACCGGGGAGCTGTTTTTT	CASTKRAGGPGTGELFF
TRBD1	TRBV12-3/TRBV12-4	NA	TRBJ1-2	TGTGCCAGCAGTCCCCGTACAGGGGGGTTATATAACTATGGCTACACCTTC	CASSPRTGGLYNYGYTF